This paragraph reports one TCR beta chain. The antigen is unknown. This table comes from immunoSEQ multiplex PCR, and its TCRdb copy is limited to in-frame clones, with some not included. The table records approximately 1.9 million clones, 90% to 95% of them present only once. The sample belongs to a study of shared clonotypes between healthy human individuals. Study findings and constraints: Naive subsets tended to show greater estimated richness than memory subsets.

Only CD45RO-negative cells positively selected for CCR7 counted as naive CD8 cells, so terminally differentiated effector memory CD45RA+ cells were excluded. The donors were all Caucasian adults (living in Nashville, Tennessee). Germline V gene lookup returns CDR1 SQVTM and CDR2 ANQGSEA. Trimming took off 6 bases at V and 3 bases at J, with 23 bases between the two ends. The CDR3 totals 17 residues. The genes are TRBV29-1 and TRBJ2-2; weak D call: TRBD2 (5 bases). The sequence came from a man in his late teens or twenties in good health. Some clones in this sample may be carry-over from other donors' samples. The sample comprised naive CD8+ T cells from PBMCs. DNA for the CDR3: TGCAGCGTAGGTAGTATAGAGGAACTAGTGTACACCGGGGAGCTGTTTTTT. This sequence encodes CSVGSIEELVYTGELFF.